This T cell receptor beta chain was identified in a study of CD8 T cells in Susac syndrome. Broader study findings: The study conceded that its TCR sequencing and HLA analysis involved relatively few individuals.

Reverse transcription of roughly 0.5 to 1 ug RNA was carried out with random hexamers. Amplification of the TCR beta CDR3 was carried out by immunoSEQ multiplex PCR, which spanned a total of 54 Vbeta and 13 Jbeta segments. TCRdb re-analysed the immunoSEQ multiplex PCR reads in MiXCR, keeping a single row per CDR3 protein. Here the sample spans 250,000 to 300,000 distinct CDR3 sequences, about 88% being singletons. The multiple sclerosis controls, all treatment-naive patients, had relapsing-remitting disease that was stable or active. Negative isolation yielded CD8+ and CD4+ T cells; FACS enriched TEMRA cells. As regards this clonotype: What it binds is unknown.

The CDR3 totals 19 residues. V gave up 0 bases and J gave up 0 bases, with 18 bases separating them. Germline lookup yields CDR1 ENHRY and CDR2 SYGVKD. Sequencing was carried out using CD8+ T cells from PBMCs. J is TRBJ2-1 and V is TRBV10-3; D may match TRBD1 or TRBD2 (7 bases each). This sequence was found in a human donor with multiple sclerosis. CDR3 sequence: CAISESGFERDSSYNEQFF. In DNA form, the CDR3 reads TGTGCCATCAGTGAGTCGGGATTTGAGCGGGACAGCTCCTACAATGAGCAGTTCTTC.